The clone carrying this TCR beta chain was detected a few times. Its specificity is unknown. This sample is drawn from a study of cytomegalovirus exposure and HLA in healthy donors. Study conclusions and caveats: A later analysis linked a missense DCLRE1C variant to TCR beta V- and J-gene trimming.

The PCR made use of 60 Vbeta and 13 Jbeta primers. The assay was immunoSEQ multiplex PCR, and TCRdb's table has in-frame clones only and misses some. The sample has some 170,000 clones, 70% to 80% seen once. The CDR3 is made up of 10 amino acids. In germline, CDR1 is SNHLY, CDR2 FYNNEI. Trimming pared 6 bases from V and 6 bases from J, leaving 2 bases between. Sequenced: PBMCs. The chain recombines TRBV2 with TRBJ1-4; D remains ambiguous. The origin of this receptor is a man aged 40-49 years in good health and CMV-seronegative. The CDR3 loop reads CASSYEKLFF. CDR3 sequence (DNA): TGTGCCAGCAGCTATGAAAAACTGTTTTTT.